This T cell receptor beta chain was documented in a study of T-cell memory formation after mild COVID-19. Whole-study results and caveats: While clones contracting from day 15 to 85 were balanced between CD4 and CD8, later expanders leaned CD4+. Cross-reactive memory apparently joined, as some responding clones appeared in pre-infection memory.

Constant-segment-primed 5'RACE gave TCR alpha and TCR beta cDNA libraries with sample barcodes and UMIs. TCRdb reprocessed the 5' RACE reads via MiXCR and lists one record per CDR3 protein. The sample includes roughly 250,000 distinct CDR3 sequences, about 17% of them seen just once. The CDR3 contains 14 residues. Trimming removed 6 bases from V and 5 bases from J; junction bases left unmatched: 9. From germline, CDR1 is KGHSH and CDR2 LQKENI. In regard to this clonotype: Its cognate antigen is unknown.

Sequenced input: PBMCs or a T cell subset sorted from them (not recorded which). This receptor was obtained from a man aged 18 to 35 who had mild COVID-19 (a few samples of this study predate the infection). Cell type and time point are not known. The V and J genes are TRBV18 and TRBJ2-5, with 7 nucleotides matching TRBD2. DNA of the CDR3: TGTGCCAGCTCTTCGACCGCAGCGGGGGAGACCCAGTACTTC. Protein: CASSSTAAGETQYF.